This TCR beta chain stems from a study of blood T cell repertoires in COVID-19. Study information: Acute-phase and convalescent COVID-19 samples originated in the United States, Italy and Spain. From T cells, B-cell-depleted T cells, or PBMCs came the material, which was cDNA or gDNA.

Original processing notes: Researchers report that nucleated cell counts were estimated from reference gene primer amplification. Profiling relied on immunoSEQ multiplex PCR, and the TCRdb table lists in-frame clones only, not all of them. D and trimming were read from the DNA, whereas the V and J calls and clone size are those reported in that table. The profile covers just under 350,000 clones, with almost 90% appearing a single time and about 7% taken by the ten largest. The CDR3 extends over 15 amino acids. V was clipped by 5 bases and J by 5 bases; unmatched bases: 10. Looked up from germline, CDR1 is SGHAT and CDR2 is FQDESV (reference sequence). Enrollment of patients from Seattle took place during active infection, with longitudinal follow-up.

This receptor was taken from a woman in her seventies with COVID-19, enrolled during active disease. Sequencing used peripheral blood. The V gene is TRBV11-1, the J gene TRBJ1-1; TRBD1 aligns across 8 bases. The chain's CDR3 is CASSPRQGRVTEAFF. CDR3 sequence (DNA): TGTGCCAGCAGCCCGCGACAGGGGCGAGTAACTGAAGCTTTCTTT. Using reference TRBV11-1 and TRBJ1-1 for the parts outside the CDR3, the full variable domain is EAEVAQSPRYKITEKSQAVAFWCDPISGHATLYWYRQILGQGPELLVQFQDESVVDDSQLPKDRFSAERLKGVDSTLKIQPAELGDSAMYLCASSPRQGRVTEAFFGQGTRLTVV.